This T cell receptor (beta chain) originates from a study of shared clonotypes between healthy human individuals. Germline assignment: CDR1 SGHVS and CDR2 FQNEAQ. V lost 5 bases and J lost 0; bases outside the gene matches: 10. CDR3 size: 16 residues. It was at deep level that the assay was run. Clones were sequenced by immunoSEQ multiplex PCR, and TCRdb holds only the in-frame ones, with some missing. The data contain 650,000 to 750,000 clones, less than 80% of them singletons. This sequence was found in a woman aged 25-40 years in good health. The sample consisted of memory CD4+ T cells sorted from blood. As to subset: CD45RA-negative fraction. The chain links TRBV7-8 to TRBJ2-7; 7 positions agree with TRBD2. The CDR3: CASSPTRLADSYEQYF. The CDR3 nucleotides are TGTGCCAGCAGCCCTACTCGGCTAGCGGACTCCTACGAGCAGTACTTC.